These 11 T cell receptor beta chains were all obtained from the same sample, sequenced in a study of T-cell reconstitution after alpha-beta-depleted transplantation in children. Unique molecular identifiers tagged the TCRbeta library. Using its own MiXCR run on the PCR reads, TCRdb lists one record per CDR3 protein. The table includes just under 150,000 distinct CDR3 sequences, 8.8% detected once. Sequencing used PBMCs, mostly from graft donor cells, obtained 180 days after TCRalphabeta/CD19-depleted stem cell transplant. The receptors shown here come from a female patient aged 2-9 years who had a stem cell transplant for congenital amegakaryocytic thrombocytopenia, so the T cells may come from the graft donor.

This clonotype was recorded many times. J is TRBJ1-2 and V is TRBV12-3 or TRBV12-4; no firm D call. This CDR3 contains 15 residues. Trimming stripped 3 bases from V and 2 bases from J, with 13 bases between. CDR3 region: CASSFDSTQNYGYTF. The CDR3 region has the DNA TGTGCCAGCAGTTTTGATAGTACGCAAAACTATGGCTACACCTTC.

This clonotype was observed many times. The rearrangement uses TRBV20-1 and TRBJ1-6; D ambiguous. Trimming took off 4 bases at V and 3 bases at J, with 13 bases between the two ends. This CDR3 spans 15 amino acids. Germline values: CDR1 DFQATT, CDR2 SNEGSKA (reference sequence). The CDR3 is CSAIINGDYNSPLHF. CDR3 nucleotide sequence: TGCAGTGCTATTATCAACGGAGACTATAATTCACCCCTCCACTTT.

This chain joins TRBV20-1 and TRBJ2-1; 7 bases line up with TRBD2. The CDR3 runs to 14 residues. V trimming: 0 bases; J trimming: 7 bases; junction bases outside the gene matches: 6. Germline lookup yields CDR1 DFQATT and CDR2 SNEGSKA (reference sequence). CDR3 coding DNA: TGCAGTGCTAGAGATCGGTGGGGGGGAAATGAGCAGTTCTTC. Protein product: CSARDRWGGNEQFF.

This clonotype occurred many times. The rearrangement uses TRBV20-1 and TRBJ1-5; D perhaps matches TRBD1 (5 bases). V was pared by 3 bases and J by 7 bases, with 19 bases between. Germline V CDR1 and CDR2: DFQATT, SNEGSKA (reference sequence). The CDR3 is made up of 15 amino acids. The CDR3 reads CSARIPRQLGQPQHF. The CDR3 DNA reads TGCAGTGCTAGGATTCCAAGACAGTTAGGGCAGCCCCAGCATTTT.

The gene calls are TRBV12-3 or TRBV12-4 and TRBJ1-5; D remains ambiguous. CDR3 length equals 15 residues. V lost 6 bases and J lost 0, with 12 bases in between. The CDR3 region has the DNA TGTGCCAGCAGCCCGGACGGTCTTAGCAATCAGCCCCAGCATTTT. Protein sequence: CASSPDGLSNQPQHF.

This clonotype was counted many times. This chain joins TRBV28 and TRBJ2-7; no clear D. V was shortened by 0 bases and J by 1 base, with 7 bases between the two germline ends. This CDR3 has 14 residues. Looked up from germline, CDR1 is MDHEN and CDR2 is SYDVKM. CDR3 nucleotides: TGTGCCAGCAGTTTATGGACGGCTTCCTACGAGCAGTACTTC. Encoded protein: CASSLWTASYEQYF.

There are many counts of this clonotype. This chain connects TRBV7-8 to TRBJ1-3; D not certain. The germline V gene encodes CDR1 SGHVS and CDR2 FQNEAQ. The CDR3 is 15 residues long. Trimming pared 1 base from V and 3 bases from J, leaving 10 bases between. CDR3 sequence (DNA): TGTGCCAGCAGCTTAGGGTCCCGGGGTGGAAACACCATATATTTT. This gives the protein CASSLGSRGGNTIYF.

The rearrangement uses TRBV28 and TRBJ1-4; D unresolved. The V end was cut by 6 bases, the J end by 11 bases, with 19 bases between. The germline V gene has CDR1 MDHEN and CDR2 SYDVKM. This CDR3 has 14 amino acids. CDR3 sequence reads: CASRLNLGRGKLFF. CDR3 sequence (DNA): TGTGCCAGCAGGTTAAACCTGGGGAGAGGCAAACTGTTTTTT.

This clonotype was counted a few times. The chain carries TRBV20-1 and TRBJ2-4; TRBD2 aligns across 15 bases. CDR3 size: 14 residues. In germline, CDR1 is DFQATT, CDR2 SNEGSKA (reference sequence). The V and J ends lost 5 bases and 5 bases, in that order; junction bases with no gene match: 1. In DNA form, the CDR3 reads TGCAGTGCTCGGACTAGCGGGGGGGAAAACATTCAGTACTTC. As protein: CSARTSGGENIQYF.

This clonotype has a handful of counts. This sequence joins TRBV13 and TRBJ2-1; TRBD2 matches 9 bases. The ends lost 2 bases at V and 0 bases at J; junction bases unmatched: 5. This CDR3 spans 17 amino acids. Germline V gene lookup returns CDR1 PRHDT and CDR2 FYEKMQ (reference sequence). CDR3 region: CASSLRRGGPSYNEQFF. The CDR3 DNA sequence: TGTGCCAGCAGCTTAAGGCGGGGGGGCCCCTCCTACAATGAGCAGTTCTTC.

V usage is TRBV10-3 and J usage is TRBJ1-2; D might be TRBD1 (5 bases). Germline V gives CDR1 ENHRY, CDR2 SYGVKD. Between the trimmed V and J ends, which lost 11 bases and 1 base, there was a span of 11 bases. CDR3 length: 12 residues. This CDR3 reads CALGDLNYGYTF. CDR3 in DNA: TGTGCCCTCGGGGACCTTAACTATGGCTACACCTTC.